Shown below are 14 T cell receptor beta chains from a single sample sequenced in a study of cytomegalovirus exposure and HLA in healthy donors. Produced via immunoSEQ multiplex PCR; TCRdb's table is partial and in-frame only. Counted here are 150,000 to 200,000 clones, around 82% occurring once; the ten biggest clones make up roughly 10%. Sequences were obtained from PBMCs. Every receptor here comes from a man aged 30 to 39 in good health and CMV-seropositive.

The chain combines TRBV5-6 with TRBJ2-3, with a possible D match to TRBD2 (5 bases). From germline, CDR1 is SGHDT and CDR2 YYEEEE. V gave up 0 bases and J gave up 0 bases, with 5 bases separating them. There are 14 residues in the CDR3. CDR3 sequence: CASSLAGSTDTQYF. The CDR3 region has the DNA TGTGCCAGCAGCTTGGCGGGGAGCACAGATACGCAGTATTTT.

The chain is built from TRBV11-2 and TRBJ1-1, with D maybe TRBD1 (6 bases). This CDR3 is built from 12 residues. Trimming took off 1 base at V and 10 bases at J, with 10 bases between the two ends. Per germline, CDR1 SGHAT and CDR2 FQNNGV. The CDR3 spells CASSLVQGSAFF. The CDR3 DNA reads TGTGCCAGCAGCTTAGTACAGGGTTCAGCTTTCTTT.

This CDR3 is CASSSGTEPYEQYF. The CDR3 DNA sequence: TGTGCCAGCAGCTCCGGGACAGAGCCCTACGAGCAGTACTTC. V usage is TRBV11-2 and J usage is TRBJ2-7; 7 bases align to TRBD1. V was pared by 4 bases and J by 2 bases, with 5 bases of the junction left unmatched. Per the germline V gene, CDR1 is SGHAT and CDR2 is FQNNGV. The CDR3 covers 14 residues. Combining the CDR3 with reference TRBV11-2 and TRBJ2-7 gives the whole variable domain EAGVAQSPRYKIIEKRQSVAFWCNPISGHATLYWYQQILGQGPKLLIQFQNNGVVDDSQLPKDRFSAERLKGVDSTLKIQPAKLEDSAVYLCASSSGTEPYEQYFGPGTRLTVT.

The gene calls are TRBV28 and TRBJ2-2; D might be TRBD1 (5 bases). The CDR3 runs to 15 residues. Trimming took off 4 bases at V and 5 bases at J, with 14 bases between the two ends. The V gene's germline CDR1 is MDHEN and CDR2 SYDVKM. CDR3 coding DNA: TGTGCCAGCAGTTCGAATAGGGGCGATACCGGGGAGCTGTTTTTT. Its translation is CASSSNRGDTGELFF. Full variable domain (outside the CDR3, taken from reference TRBV28 and TRBJ2-2): DVKVTQSSRYLVKRTGEKVFLECVQDMDHENMFWYRQDPGLGLRLIYFSYDVKMKEKGDIPEGYSVSREKKERFSLILESASTNQTSMYLCASSSNRGDTGELFFGEGSRLTVL.

The V gene is TRBV11-2, the J gene TRBJ1-2; 7 nucleotides align to TRBD1. Germline assignment: CDR1 SGHAT and CDR2 FQNNGV. V lost 1 base to trimming and J lost 4 bases; unmatched junction nucleotides: 6. The CDR3 sequence is 15 residues long. Here the CDR3 reads CASSLAVGGGYGYTF. CDR3 sequence (DNA): TGTGCCAGCAGCTTAGCGGTAGGGGGCGGCTATGGCTACACCTTC.

The chain has TRBV30 and TRBJ1-5, with 8 bases aligning to TRBD1. The CDR3 has 12 amino acids. From germline, CDR1 is GTSNPN and CDR2 SVGIG (reference sequence). V gave up 4 bases and J gave up 6 bases; unmatched junction bases: 2. The CDR3 loop reads CAWNTGGQPQHF. The CDR3 DNA sequence: TGTGCCTGGAATACAGGGGGTCAGCCCCAGCATTTT.

The chain combines TRBV28 with TRBJ2-7; 9 positions agree with TRBD1. The CDR3 consists of 17 residues. The germline V gene has CDR1 MDHEN and CDR2 SYDVKM. V lost 3 bases, J lost 2 bases, and 11 bases stayed unmatched. CDR3 nucleotide sequence: TGTGCCAGCAGTTTTCCTGGGACAGGGAGCCCGACCTACGAGCAGTACTTC. As protein: CASSFPGTGSPTYEQYF.

This clone was detected once. The V call is TRBV7-2, the J call TRBJ2-7; 8 nucleotides line up with TRBD1. The CDR3 sequence is 15 residues long. Trimming cost V 5 bases and J 2 bases; bases outside gene matches: 8. CDR1 and CDR2 from the germline V gene are SGHTA and FQGNSA. The CDR3 loop is CASSPRTGTTYEQYF. The CDR3 nucleotides read TGTGCCAGCAGCCCCCGGACAGGGACCACCTACGAGCAGTACTTC. Using reference TRBV7-2 and TRBJ2-7 for the parts outside the CDR3, the full variable domain is GAGVSQSPSNKVTEKGKDVELRCDPISGHTALYWYRQSLGQGLEFLIYFQGNSAPDKSGLPSDRFSAERTGGSVSTLTIQRTQQEDSAVYLCASSPRTGTTYEQYFGPGTRLTVT.

This chain links TRBV6-5 with TRBJ1-2; D is unclear. Germline V lookup: CDR1 MNHEY, CDR2 SVGAGI. The ends were cut back, 0 bases at V and 8 bases at J, with 10 bases in the middle. The CDR3 is 13 residues long. CDR3 amino acids: CASSYSLGSGYTF. The CDR3 DNA reads as TGTGCCAGCAGTTACTCCTTGGGGAGCGGCTACACCTTC.

This chain uses TRBV4-3 with TRBJ2-1; 7 bases match TRBD2. The junction had 4 bases not matched to a gene; V was cut back by 1 base and J by 4 bases. This CDR3 is built from 15 residues. The germline CDR1 and CDR2 sequences are LGHNA and YSLEER. The CDR3 coding sequence is TGCGCCAGCAGCCAAGTGGCTAGCGGTTACAATGAGCAGTTCTTC. This codes for CASSQVASGYNEQFF.

The CDR3 DNA is TGCGCCAGCAGCCTAACTAGCGGGGGGGCATACAATGAGCAGTTCTTC. As protein: CASSLTSGGAYNEQFF. This chain connects TRBV4-3 to TRBJ2-1; 13 positions agree with TRBD2. From germline, CDR1 is LGHNA and CDR2 YSLEER. The CDR3 runs to 16 residues. Unmatched junction bases numbered 4, after V lost 4 bases and J lost 4 bases.

The gene calls are TRBV7-3 and TRBJ1-6, with 7 nucleotides matching TRBD1. The CDR3 extends over 15 amino acids. The germline CDR1 and CDR2 sequences are SGHTA and FQGTGA. Germline trimming cut 5 bases from V and 7 bases from J; bases unmatched to any gene: 8. The CDR3 bases are TGTGCCAGCAGCGTCTCCGGGACAGCAAATTCACCCCTCCACTTT. As protein: CASSVSGTANSPLHF.

This clone has a single count. This chain links TRBV29-1 with TRBJ2-3; TRBD2 matches at 10 bases. Germline assignment: CDR1 SQVTM and CDR2 ANQGSEA. After removal of 2 bases from V and 0 bases from J, the junction contained 14 bases not matched to a gene. There are 19 residues in the CDR3. The DNA for the CDR3 is TGCAGCGTTGAAACAAGCGGGGGGGCGCCCCTATACAGCACAGATACGCAGTATTTT. Translating gives CSVETSGGAPLYSTDTQYF.

The J gene is TRBJ2-5, the V gene TRBV9, with 10 bases fitting TRBD1. Unmatched junction bases numbered 9, after V lost 4 bases and J lost 3 bases. Germline V CDR1 and CDR2: SGDLS, YYNGEE. This CDR3 is 16 amino acids long. CDR3 DNA: TGTGCCAGCAGCCCAGGACAGGGGGGGAGTAAAGAGACCCAGTACTTC. It specifies CASSPGQGGSKETQYF.